A single sample is the source of the 27 T cell receptor beta chains below, sequenced in a study of PD-1 blockade in classical Hodgkin lymphoma. Each of the patients experienced relapse following autologous stem cell transplantation, and their brentuximab vedotin exposure differed. The repertoire was sequenced with immunoSEQ multiplex PCR; TCRdb's copy has only in-frame clones and lacks some. Of tens of thousands of clones in the sample, roughly 66% were seen once. The starting material was peripheral blood mononuclear cells (PBMCs), obtained before the second cycle of nivolumab. Every receptor here comes from a human donor with classical Hodgkin lymphoma.

This clone was recorded a few times. The rearrangement uses TRBV7-9 and TRBJ1-1; weak D call: TRBD1 (5 bases). The CDR3 has 10 amino acids. The V gene's germline CDR1 is SEHNR and CDR2 FQNEAQ (reference sequence). Trimming shortened V by 8 bases and J by 7 bases, and 8 bases separated the two germline ends. CDR3 nucleotide sequence: TGTGCCAGCGGGGGTGTTGAAGCTTTCTTT. Its translation is CASGGVEAFF.

The sample holds a few counts of this clone. The V and J genes are TRBV5-3 and TRBJ1-4; D is ambiguous. TRBV5-3 is designated an ORF whose function remains uncertain. The CDR3 has 8 residues. V was cut by 8 bases and J by 13 bases, with 6 bases left in between. The CDR3 nucleotides read TGTGCCAGGGAGAGACTGTTTTTT. Translating it yields CARERLFF.

The rearrangement links TRBV10-3 to TRBJ2-3; no clear D gene. The V end lost 10 bases, the J end lost 1 base, and 15 bases lay between the germline ends. This CDR3 has 14 residues. Per germline, CDR1 ENHRY and CDR2 SYGVKD. The CDR3 DNA follows: TGTGCCACCGTACGCACTCGCGGCACAGATACGCAGTATTTT. Protein: CATVRTRGTDTQYF.

The rearrangement links TRBV7-3 to TRBJ2-7; 8 bases align to TRBD1. Per the germline V gene, CDR1 is SGHTA and CDR2 is FQGTGA. V shed 5 bases and J 3 bases; nucleotides not matched to a gene: 6. The CDR3 extends over 14 amino acids. CDR3 amino acids: CASSDPGQDYEQYF. The CDR3 nucleotides are TGTGCCAGCAGCGATCCGGGACAGGACTACGAGCAGTACTTC.

The J gene is TRBJ2-1, the V gene TRBV19, with D perhaps TRBD2 (6 bases). The germline V gene encodes CDR1 LNHDA and CDR2 SQIVND (reference sequence). This CDR3 comprises 14 residues. V was trimmed by 4 bases and J by 6 bases, leaving 13 bases between them. CDR3 sequence: CASSSGMASNEQFF. The CDR3 nucleotides read TGTGCCAGTAGTAGCGGGATGGCTTCCAATGAGCAGTTCTTC.

The rearrangement joins TRBV6-1 to TRBJ1-2; D gene ambiguous. The germline V gene encodes CDR1 MNHNS and CDR2 SASEGT. The CDR3 length is 15 residues. Trimming cost V 0 bases and J 0 bases, with 8 bases left between them. This CDR3 is CASSEAGSTNYGYTF. CDR3 bases: TGTGCCAGCAGTGAAGCGGGCAGTACTAACTATGGCTACACCTTC.

By proportion, this clone is large. The gene calls are TRBV27 and TRBJ2-7; possible D gene TRBD2, 6 bases. This CDR3 contains 15 residues. The germline gives CDR1 MNHEY, CDR2 SMNVEV (reference sequence). The ends were cut back, 5 bases at V and 0 bases at J, with 14 bases in the middle. The CDR3 spells CASSPMAGYSYEQYF. The CDR3, as DNA: TGTGCCAGCAGTCCCATGGCGGGGTACTCCTACGAGCAGTACTTC.

The chain uses TRBV7-9 and TRBJ1-4, with unresolved D. The V end was cut by 1 base, the J end by 4 bases, with 10 bases between. This CDR3 comprises 15 residues. The germline V gene encodes CDR1 SEHNR and CDR2 FQNEAQ (reference sequence). The CDR3 DNA reads TGTGCCAGCAGCTTAGTGCCGGGAATTAATGAAAAACTGTTTTTT. Its protein product is CASSLVPGINEKLFF.

The CDR3, as DNA: TGTGCCAGTAGGCGACAGTACCTGGGAAATGAAAAACTGTTTTTT. Encoded protein: CASRRQYLGNEKLFF. V gene TRBV19 combines with J gene TRBJ1-4, with D maybe TRBD1 (5 bases). CDR1 is LNHDA, CDR2 SQIVND, per germline (reference sequence). The CDR3 runs to 15 residues. The ends were cut back, 6 bases at V and 5 bases at J, with 16 bases in the middle. Together with reference TRBV19 and TRBJ1-4, the CDR3 gives the full variable domain: DGGITQSPKYLFRKEGQNVTLSCEQNLNHDAMYWYRQDPGQGLRLIYYSQIVNDFQKGDIAEGYSVSREKKESFPLTVTSAQKNPTAFYLCASRRQYLGNEKLFFGSGTQLSVL.

This chain links TRBV7-2 with TRBJ2-7; D is ambiguous. In germline, CDR1 is SGHTA, CDR2 FQGNSA. CDR3 size: 14 residues. Trimming removed 3 bases from V and 3 bases from J, with 12 bases in between. CDR3 nucleotides: TGTGCCAGCAGCTTGAAGAGTTCCCTCTACGAGCAGTACTTC. Protein sequence: CASSLKSSLYEQYF.

This chain joins TRBV30 and TRBJ2-5; 7 positions match TRBD2. The length of the CDR3 is 15 residues. The germline gives CDR1 GTSNPN, CDR2 SVGIG (reference sequence). The J segment lost 3 bases and the V segment lost 3 bases, leaving 10 bases of the junction unmatched. This CDR3 reads CAWSGGWGREETQYF. The DNA for the CDR3 is TGTGCCTGGAGCGGGGGGTGGGGCAGGGAAGAGACCCAGTACTTC.

J is TRBJ1-4 and V is TRBV15; no clear D gene. The CDR3 consists of 13 residues. Trimming pared 5 bases from V and 3 bases from J, leaving 7 bases between. The germline V gene encodes CDR1 LNHNV and CDR2 YYDKDF (reference sequence). The CDR3 region is CATSGQSNEKLFF. CDR3 DNA sequence: TGTGCCACCAGCGGCCAGTCTAATGAAAAACTGTTTTTT.

The chain combines TRBV19 with TRBJ2-3; TRBD1 aligns across 7 bases. This CDR3 is built from 18 residues. With V trimmed by 8 bases and J by 2 bases, 19 bases remained unmatched. Germline-derived CDR1 and CDR2 are LNHDA and SQIVND (reference sequence). The CDR3 spells CASLRRYRDSLPTDTQYF. For the CDR3, the DNA is TGTGCCAGTCTCCGACGATACCGGGACAGTTTACCCACAGATACGCAGTATTTT.

This chain connects TRBV18 to TRBJ2-7, with a possible D match to TRBD2 (5 bases). Trimming cost V 4 bases and J 0 bases, with 13 bases left between them. The CDR3 sequence is 15 residues long. The germline V gene encodes CDR1 KGHSH and CDR2 LQKENI. The CDR3 loop reads CASSLGRGSSYEQYF. For the CDR3, the DNA is TGTGCCAGCTCACTCGGGCGAGGGAGCTCCTACGAGCAGTACTTC. The full variable domain, rest sourced from reference TRBV18 and TRBJ2-7, is NAGVMQNPRHLVRRRGQEARLRCSPMKGHSHVYWYRQLPEEGLKFMVYLQKENIIDESGMPKERFSAEFPKEGPSILRIQQVVRGDSAAYFCASSLGRGSSYEQYFGPGTRLTVT.

The DNA for the CDR3 is TGTGCCAGCAGTTTGCGTGGGGAGCAGTACTTC. Its translation is CASSLRGEQYF. The chain couples TRBV27 to TRBJ2-7; unclear D gene. Trimming removed 3 bases at V and 7 bases at J, with 7 bases between. Germline-derived CDR1 and CDR2 are MNHEY and SMNVEV (reference sequence). This CDR3 spans 11 amino acids.

The chain has TRBV28 and TRBJ1-1; 11 bases match TRBD1. Germline V gives CDR1 MDHEN, CDR2 SYDVKM. After removal of 10 bases from V and 6 bases from J, the junction contained 13 bases not matched to a gene. CDR3 size: 15 residues. In nucleotides, the CDR3 is TGTGCCATCCCGGAGGACAGGGGGCGATTCGCTGAAGCTTTCTTT. This encodes CAIPEDRGRFAEAFF.

This chain links TRBV30 with TRBJ2-1; TRBD2 agrees at 8 bases. Per the germline V gene, CDR1 is GTSNPN and CDR2 is SVGIG (reference sequence). V gave up 4 bases and J gave up 4 bases; unmatched junction bases: 6. The CDR3 extends over 14 amino acids. This CDR3 is CAWTPGLVYNEQFF. The CDR3, as DNA: TGTGCCTGGACACCGGGACTAGTATACAATGAGCAGTTCTTC.

The V call is TRBV6-6, the J call TRBJ2-1; possibly TRBD2 for D (6 bases). CDR1 is MNHNY, CDR2 SVGAGI, per germline (reference sequence). The CDR3 spans 14 residues. Trimming cost V 8 bases and J 6 bases, with 17 bases left between them. The CDR3 bases are TGTGCCAGCTCCGGGACTCCTGAGGTCAATGAGCAGTTCTTC. Translation: CASSGTPEVNEQFF.

This clone turned up a few times. V and J are TRBV18 and TRBJ2-3; D is ambiguous. This CDR3 has 12 amino acids. The V gene's germline CDR1 is KGHSH and CDR2 LQKENI. V was trimmed by 2 bases and J by 0 bases, leaving 0 bases between them. The CDR3 nucleotides are TGTGCCAGCTCACCAAGCACAGATACGCAGTATTTT. Its translation is CASSPSTDTQYF. The full variable domain, rest sourced from reference TRBV18 and TRBJ2-3, is NAGVMQNPRHLVRRRGQEARLRCSPMKGHSHVYWYRQLPEEGLKFMVYLQKENIIDESGMPKERFSAEFPKEGPSILRIQQVVRGDSAAYFCASSPSTDTQYFGPGTRLTVL.

This clone was found once. V gene TRBV7-2 combines with J gene TRBJ2-6, with D possibly matching TRBD2 (5 bases). Germline V CDR1 and CDR2: SGHTA, FQGNSA. The CDR3 contains 16 residues. V lost 5 bases to trimming and J lost 1 base, with 12 bases between them. In DNA form, the CDR3 reads TGTGCCAGCAGCCGAGGGCTAGTGTCTGGGGCCAACGTCCTGACTTTC. Its translation is CASSRGLVSGANVLTF. The entire variable domain, with the rest obtained from reference TRBV7-2 and TRBJ2-6, is as follows: GAGVSQSPSNKVTEKGKDVELRCDPISGHTALYWYRQSLGQGLEFLIYFQGNSAPDKSGLPSDRFSAERTGGSVSTLTIQRTQQEDSAVYLCASSRGLVSGANVLTFGAGSRLTVL.

The gene calls are TRBV5-1 and TRBJ2-5, with 13 bases matching TRBD2. This CDR3 is 15 amino acids long. CDR1 SGHRS and CDR2 YFSETQ come from the germline V gene. Germline trimming cut 6 bases from V and 5 bases from J; bases unmatched to any gene: 7. The CDR3 loop is CASTRLAGGQETQYF. As DNA, the CDR3 is TGCGCCAGCACCCGACTAGCGGGAGGACAGGAGACCCAGTACTTC.

J is TRBJ1-1 and V is TRBV5-1; perhaps TRBD1 as D (5 bases). CDR1 is SGHRS, CDR2 YFSETQ, per germline. This CDR3 contains 15 residues. V was pared by 0 bases and J by 0 bases, with 9 bases between. In nucleotides, the CDR3 is TGCGCCAGCAGCTTGGAGTGGGGGATGAACACTGAAGCTTTCTTT. Translated: CASSLEWGMNTEAFF. Full variable domain (outside the CDR3, taken from reference TRBV5-1 and TRBJ1-1): KAGVTQTPRYLIKTRGQQVTLSCSPISGHRSVSWYQQTPGQGLQFLFEYFSETQRNKGNFPGRFSGRQFSNSRSEMNVSTLELGDSALYLCASSLEWGMNTEAFFGQGTRLTVV.

The V gene is TRBV4-3, the J gene TRBJ2-1; 10 nucleotides match TRBD2. Per germline, CDR1 LGHNA and CDR2 YSLEER. This CDR3 has 15 residues. After removal of 5 bases from V and 10 bases from J, the junction contained 11 bases not matched to a gene. CDR3 DNA: TGCGCCAGCAGCAGCCGAGCGGGAGGGCCTAGGGAGCAGTTCTTC. Translating gives CASSSRAGGPREQFF.

The chain recombines TRBV2 with TRBJ2-7; 9 bases match TRBD1. The CDR3 totals 15 residues. With 2 bases clipped from V and 4 bases from J, the junction kept 6 bases outside the gene matches. Germline CDR1 SNHLY, CDR2 FYNNEI. CDR3 amino acids: CASSEYRGRSYEQYF. The CDR3 region has the DNA TGTGCCAGCAGTGAATACAGGGGGCGTTCTTACGAGCAGTACTTC.

The sample holds a few counts of this clone. The genes are TRBV29-1 and TRBJ2-2, with D hard to call. Germline CDR1 and CDR2: SQVTM and ANQGSEA. There are 14 residues in the CDR3. The V and J ends lost 7 bases and 1 base respectively, with 13 bases between them. Here the CDR3 reads CSAVGYENTGELFF. The DNA for the CDR3 is TGCAGCGCCGTGGGCTATGAGAACACCGGGGAGCTGTTTTTT.

V is TRBV6-6 and J is TRBJ1-1; 7 nucleotides match TRBD1. The V gene's germline CDR1 is MNHNY and CDR2 SVGAGI (reference sequence). V gave up 6 bases and J gave up 6 bases; unmatched junction bases: 7. The length of the CDR3 is 13 residues. The CDR3 loop reads CASSRTGEPEAFF. Here the CDR3 DNA reads TGTGCCAGCAGCAGAACAGGGGAGCCTGAAGCTTTCTTT.

The rearrangement uses TRBV27 and TRBJ1-6; no clear D. Germline assignment: CDR1 MNHEY and CDR2 SMNVEV (reference sequence). Trimming removed 2 bases at V and 6 bases at J, with 8 bases between. The CDR3 runs 14 residues. The CDR3 DNA sequence: TGTGCCAGCAGTTTAGCCCGGGTTAATTCACCCCTCCACTTT. This codes for CASSLARVNSPLHF.